The sequence of this T cell receptor beta chain was determined in a study of patients and donors after allogeneic stem cell transplantation. The CDR3 runs 12 residues. From germline, CDR1 is MRHNA and CDR2 SNTAGT. V was shortened by 2 bases and J by 5 bases, with 4 bases between the two germline ends. A single record per CDR3 protein comes from TCRdb applying MiXCR to the RT-PCR reads. The repertoire holds around 150,000 distinct CDR3 sequences, with 37% as singletons. Material: blood, either unsorted or a sorted T cell fraction (not recorded which). V and J are TRBV6-4 and TRBJ2-1, with D unclear. The source of this sequence is a human donor who was either an allogeneic HSCT recipient or a stem cell or donor lymphocyte infusion donor (not recorded which). It is not recorded whose cells these are; they may come from a transplant donor. CDR3 sequence reads: CASSDGHNEQFF. The CDR3 nucleotides are TGTGCCAGCAGTGACGGTCACAATGAGCAGTTCTTC.